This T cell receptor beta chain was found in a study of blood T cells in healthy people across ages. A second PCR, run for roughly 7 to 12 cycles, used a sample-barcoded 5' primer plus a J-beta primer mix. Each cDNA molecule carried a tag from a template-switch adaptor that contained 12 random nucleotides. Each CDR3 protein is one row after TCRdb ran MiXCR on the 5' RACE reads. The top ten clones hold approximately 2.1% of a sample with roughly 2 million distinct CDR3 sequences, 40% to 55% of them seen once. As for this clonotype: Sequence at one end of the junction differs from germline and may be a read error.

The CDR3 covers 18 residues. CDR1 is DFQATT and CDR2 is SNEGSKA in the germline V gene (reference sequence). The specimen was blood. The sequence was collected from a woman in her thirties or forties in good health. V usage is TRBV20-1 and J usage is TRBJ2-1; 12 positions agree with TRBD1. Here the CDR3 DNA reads TGCAGTGCTAGAACCGGGACAGGGGGCTTAATGGCCTACAATAAGCAGTTCTTC. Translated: CSARTGTGGLMAYNKQFF.